This TCR beta chain was retrieved from a study of blood T cell repertoires in COVID-19. About the research overall: T cells, B-cell-depleted T cells, or PBMCs provided the cDNA or gDNA that served as material.

Trimming took 2 bases from V and 0 from J, leaving 6 bases between them. CDR3 length: 14 amino acids. Looked up from germline, CDR1 is SEHNR and CDR2 is FQNEAQ (reference sequence). Sequenced by immunoSEQ multiplex PCR; TCRdb stores in-frame clones only, minus some. The repertoire holds around 160,000 clones, with around four fifths as singletons. Sequencing was done on a sample of peripheral blood. The sequence was obtained from a woman of 80 years or more with acute or convalescent COVID-19. J is TRBJ2-3 and V is TRBV7-9; tentatively, D is TRBD2 (5 bases). CDR3 nucleotides: TGTGCCAGCAGCTTACGCGGGAGCACAGATACGCAGTATTTT. This translates into CASSLRGSTDTQYF.